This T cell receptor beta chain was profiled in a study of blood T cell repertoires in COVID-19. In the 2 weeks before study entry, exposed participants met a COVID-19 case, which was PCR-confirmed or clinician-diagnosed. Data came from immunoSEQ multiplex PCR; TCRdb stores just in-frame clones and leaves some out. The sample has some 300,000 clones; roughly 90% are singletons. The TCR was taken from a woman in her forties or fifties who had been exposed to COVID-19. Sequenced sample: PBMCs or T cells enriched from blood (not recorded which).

CDR3 sequence (DNA): TGTGCCAGCAGCTCCCGGACTAGACTCGATGAGCAGTTCTTC. This gives the protein CASSSRTRLDEQFF. The chain is built from TRBV14 and TRBJ2-1, with 7 bases aligning to TRBD2. Germline CDR1 SGHDN, CDR2 FVKESK. The V segment lost 5 bases and the J segment 8 bases; nucleotides outside the gene matches: 9. The CDR3 is made up of 14 amino acids.